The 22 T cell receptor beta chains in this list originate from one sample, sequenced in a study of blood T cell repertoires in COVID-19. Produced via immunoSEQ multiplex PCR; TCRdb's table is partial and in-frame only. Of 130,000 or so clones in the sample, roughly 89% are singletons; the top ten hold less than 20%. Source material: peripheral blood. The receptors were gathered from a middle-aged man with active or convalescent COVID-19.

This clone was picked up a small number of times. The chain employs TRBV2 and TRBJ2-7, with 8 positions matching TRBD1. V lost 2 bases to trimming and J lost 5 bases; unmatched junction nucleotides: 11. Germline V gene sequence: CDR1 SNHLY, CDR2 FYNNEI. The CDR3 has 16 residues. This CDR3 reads CASSEHLGQGANEQYF. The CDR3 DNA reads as TGTGCCAGCAGTGAACACCTCGGCCAGGGGGCCAACGAGCAGTACTTC.

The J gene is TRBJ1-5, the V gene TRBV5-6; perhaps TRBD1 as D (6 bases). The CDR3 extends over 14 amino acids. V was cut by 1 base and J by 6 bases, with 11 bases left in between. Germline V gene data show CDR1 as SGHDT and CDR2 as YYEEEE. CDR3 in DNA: TGTGCCAGCAGCTTGCTGAGGGGGATTCAGCCCCAGCATTTT. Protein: CASSLLRGIQPQHF. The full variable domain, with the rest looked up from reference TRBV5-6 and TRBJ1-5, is DAGVTQSPTHLIKTRGQQVTLRCSPKSGHDTVSWYQQALGQGPQFIFQYYEEEERQRGNFPDRFSGHQFPNYSSELNVNALLLGDSALYLCASSLLRGIQPQHFGDGTRLSIL.

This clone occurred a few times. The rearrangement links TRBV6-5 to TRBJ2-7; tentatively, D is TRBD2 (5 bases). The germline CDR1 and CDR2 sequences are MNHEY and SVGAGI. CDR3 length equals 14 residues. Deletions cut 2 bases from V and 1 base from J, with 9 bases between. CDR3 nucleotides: TGTGCCAGCAGTTACCGGGGTCAGTCCTACGAGCAGTACTTC. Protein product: CASSYRGQSYEQYF.

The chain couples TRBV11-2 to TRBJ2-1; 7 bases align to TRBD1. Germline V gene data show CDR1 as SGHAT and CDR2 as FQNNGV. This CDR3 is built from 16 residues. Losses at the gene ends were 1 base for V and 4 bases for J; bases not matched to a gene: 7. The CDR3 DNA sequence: TGTGCCAGCAGCTTAGGACAGGGCTTCCCGTACAATGAGCAGTTCTTC. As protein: CASSLGQGFPYNEQFF.

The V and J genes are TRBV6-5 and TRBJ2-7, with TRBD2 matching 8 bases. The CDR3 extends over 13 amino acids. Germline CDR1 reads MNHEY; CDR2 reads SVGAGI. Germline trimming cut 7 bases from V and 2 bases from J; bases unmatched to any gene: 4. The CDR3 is CASKGLVTYEQYF. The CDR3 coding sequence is TGTGCCAGCAAGGGACTAGTAACCTACGAGCAGTACTTC.

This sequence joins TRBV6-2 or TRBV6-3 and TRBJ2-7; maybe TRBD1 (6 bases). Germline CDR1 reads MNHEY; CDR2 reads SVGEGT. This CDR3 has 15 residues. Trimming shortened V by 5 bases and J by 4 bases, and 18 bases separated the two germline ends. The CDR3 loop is CASSPPRGLPYEQYF. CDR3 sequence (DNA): TGTGCCAGCAGTCCCCCCAGGGGCCTCCCGTACGAGCAGTACTTC.

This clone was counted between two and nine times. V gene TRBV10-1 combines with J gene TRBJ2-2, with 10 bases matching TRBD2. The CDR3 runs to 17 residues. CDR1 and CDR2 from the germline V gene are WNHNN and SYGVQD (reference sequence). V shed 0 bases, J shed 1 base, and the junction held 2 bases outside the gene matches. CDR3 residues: CASSESGLAVNTGELFF. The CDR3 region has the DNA TGCGCCAGCAGTGAGTCAGGACTAGCGGTGAACACCGGGGAGCTGTTTTTT.

The CDR3 DNA reads TGTGCCAGCAGCTTCCGGGGGATCACAGATACGCAGTATTTT. This translates into CASSFRGITDTQYF. The chain employs TRBV11-2 and TRBJ2-3; perhaps TRBD2 as D (6 bases). This CDR3 spans 14 amino acids. Germline lookup yields CDR1 SGHAT and CDR2 FQNNGV. The V end was cut by 3 bases, the J end by 2 bases, with 9 bases between.

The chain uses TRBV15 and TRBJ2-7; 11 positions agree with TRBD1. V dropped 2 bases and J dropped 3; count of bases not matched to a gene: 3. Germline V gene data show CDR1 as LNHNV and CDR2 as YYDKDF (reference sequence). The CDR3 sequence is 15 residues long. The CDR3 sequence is CATSRPGQGVYEQYF. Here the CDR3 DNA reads TGTGCCACCAGCAGACCGGGACAGGGGGTCTACGAGCAGTACTTC. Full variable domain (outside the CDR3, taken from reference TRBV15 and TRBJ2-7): DAMVIQNPRYQVTQFGKPVTLSCSQTLNHNVMYWYQQKSSQAPKLLFHYYDKDFNNEADTPDNFQSRRPNTSFCFLDIRSPGLGDTAMYLCATSRPGQGVYEQYFGPGTRLTVT.

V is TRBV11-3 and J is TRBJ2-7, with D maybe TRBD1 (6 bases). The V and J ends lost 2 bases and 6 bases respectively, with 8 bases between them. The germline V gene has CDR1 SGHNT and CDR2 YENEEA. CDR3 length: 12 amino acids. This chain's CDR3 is CASSLTGIEQYF. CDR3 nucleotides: TGTGCCAGCAGCTTAACAGGGATCGAGCAGTACTTC.

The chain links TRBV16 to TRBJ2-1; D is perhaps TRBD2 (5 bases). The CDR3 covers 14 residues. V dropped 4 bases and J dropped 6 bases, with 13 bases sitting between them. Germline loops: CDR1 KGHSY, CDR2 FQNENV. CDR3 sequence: CASSRRVQSNEQFF. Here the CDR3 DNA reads TGTGCCAGCAGCCGGCGGGTACAAAGCAATGAGCAGTTCTTC.

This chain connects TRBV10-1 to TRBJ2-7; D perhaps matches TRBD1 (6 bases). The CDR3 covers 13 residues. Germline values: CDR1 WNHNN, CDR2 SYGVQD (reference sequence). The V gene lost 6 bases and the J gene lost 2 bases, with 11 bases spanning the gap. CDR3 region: CASSYTGTYEQYF. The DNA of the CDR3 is TGCGCCAGCAGCTACACAGGGACCTACGAGCAGTACTTC.

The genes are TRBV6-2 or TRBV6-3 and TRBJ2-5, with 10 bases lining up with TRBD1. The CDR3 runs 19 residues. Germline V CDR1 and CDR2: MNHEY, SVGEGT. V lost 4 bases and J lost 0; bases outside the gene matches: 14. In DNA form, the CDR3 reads TGTGCCAGCAGTTCCTTTCCGGGACAGGGGCCTACGTACCAAGAGACCCAGTACTTC. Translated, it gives CASSSFPGQGPTYQETQYF.

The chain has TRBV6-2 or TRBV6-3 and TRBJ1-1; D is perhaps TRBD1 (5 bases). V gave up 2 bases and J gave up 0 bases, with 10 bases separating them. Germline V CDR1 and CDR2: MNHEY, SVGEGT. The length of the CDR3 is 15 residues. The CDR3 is CASSYLTGLNTEAFF. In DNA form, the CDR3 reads TGTGCCAGCAGTTACCTTACAGGACTGAACACTGAAGCTTTCTTT.

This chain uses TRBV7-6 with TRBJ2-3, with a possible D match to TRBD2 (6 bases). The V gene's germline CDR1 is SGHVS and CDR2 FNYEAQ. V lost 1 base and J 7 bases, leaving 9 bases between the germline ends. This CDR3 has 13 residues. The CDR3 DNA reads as TGTGCCAGCAGCTTAGGGGGAGGTTATACGCAGTATTTT. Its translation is CASSLGGGYTQYF.

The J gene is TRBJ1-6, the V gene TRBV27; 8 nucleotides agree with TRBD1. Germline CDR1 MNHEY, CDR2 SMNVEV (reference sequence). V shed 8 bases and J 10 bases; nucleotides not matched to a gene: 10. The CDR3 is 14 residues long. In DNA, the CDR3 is TGTGCCAGCGCAGCGGGGACAGGTTTCTCACCCCTCCACTTT. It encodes CASAAGTGFSPLHF.

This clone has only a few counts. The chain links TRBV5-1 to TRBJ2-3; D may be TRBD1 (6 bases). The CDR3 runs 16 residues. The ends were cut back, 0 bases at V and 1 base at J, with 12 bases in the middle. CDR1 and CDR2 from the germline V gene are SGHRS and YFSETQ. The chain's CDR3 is CASSLDAGVGTDTQYF. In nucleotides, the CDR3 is TGCGCCAGCAGCTTGGACGCAGGGGTCGGCACAGATACGCAGTATTTT.

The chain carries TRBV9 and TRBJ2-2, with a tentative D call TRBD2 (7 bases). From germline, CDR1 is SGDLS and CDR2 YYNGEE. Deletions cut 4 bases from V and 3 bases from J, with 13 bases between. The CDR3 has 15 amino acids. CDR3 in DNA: TGTGCCAGCAGCACCCGGGGGGCGGACACCGGGGAGCTGTTTTTT. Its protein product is CASSTRGADTGELFF.

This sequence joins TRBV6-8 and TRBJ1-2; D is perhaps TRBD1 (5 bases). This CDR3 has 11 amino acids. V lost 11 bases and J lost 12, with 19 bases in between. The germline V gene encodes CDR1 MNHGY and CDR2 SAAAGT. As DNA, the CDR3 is TGTGCCCACCAACGGGGGGGGGATAACACCTTC. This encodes CAHQRGGDNTF.

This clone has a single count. The CDR3 protein is CASSDGSKGTYNEQFF. The CDR3 region has the DNA TGCGCCAGCAGTGATGGGTCAAAGGGGACCTACAATGAGCAGTTCTTC. The chain couples TRBV10-1 to TRBJ2-1; D might be TRBD1 (5 bases). Germline CDR1 WNHNN, CDR2 SYGVQD (reference sequence). V lost 3 bases and J 2 bases, leaving 14 bases between the germline ends. This CDR3 has 16 residues.

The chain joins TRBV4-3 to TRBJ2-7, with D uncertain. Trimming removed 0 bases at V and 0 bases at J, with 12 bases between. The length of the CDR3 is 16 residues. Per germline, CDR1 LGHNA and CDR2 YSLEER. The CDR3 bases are TGCGCCAGCAGCCAAGATCTTTCACAGTTCTCCTACGAGCAGTACTTC. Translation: CASSQDLSQFSYEQYF.

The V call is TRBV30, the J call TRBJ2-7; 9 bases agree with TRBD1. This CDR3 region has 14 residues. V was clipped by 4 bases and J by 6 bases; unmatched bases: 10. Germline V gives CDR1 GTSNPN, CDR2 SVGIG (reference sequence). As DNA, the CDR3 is TGTGCCTGGAAATTTCGGGACAGGGTTTCCGAGCAGTACTTC. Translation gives CAWKFRDRVSEQYF.